Reported below is one T cell receptor beta chain. The antigen remains undetermined. Sequencing used immunoSEQ multiplex PCR; TCRdb keeps in-frame clones, though not all of them. The repertoire holds 87,000 or so clones, with 90% as singletons. This sample stems from a study of T cell responses to AZD1222 COVID-19 vaccine. This CDR3 is 19 amino acids long. Looked up from germline, CDR1 is SGHRS and CDR2 is YFSETQ. V shed 0 bases and J shed 0 bases, with 18 bases lying between them. Study-level findings and limits: Spike-wide coverage was observed for vaccine-associated CD4 TCRs, with dominant responses at 160-218 and 743-854. Nearly half of the spike-specific TCRs reportedly recognize variant regions that carry no mutations. Donors were largely white British and mainly female; clonal diversity was possibly underestimated.

The TCR was taken from an adult in good health. The rearrangement uses TRBV5-1 and TRBJ1-4, with D tentatively TRBD1 (6 bases). The specimen was peripheral blood, collected on day 0 of AZD1222 vaccination. CDR3 sequence: CASSLGTRDNSATNEKLFF. CDR3 nucleotide sequence: TGCGCCAGCAGCTTGGGGACCCGGGACAATTCTGCAACTAATGAAAAACTGTTTTTT.